The 8 T cell receptor beta chains below all came from one sample that was sequenced in a study of early T cells in non-severe SARS-CoV-2 infection. TCRdb re-analysed the 5' RACE reads in MiXCR, keeping a single row per CDR3 protein. The sample carries some 40,000 distinct CDR3 sequences, about 3.9% recorded once. The sequenced sample consisted of whole blood. The receptors derive from an adult who was a healthcare worker with PCR-confirmed SARS-CoV-2 infection or an uninfected control (not recorded which).

This clonotype was picked up many times. This chain joins TRBV28 and TRBJ2-7; D unresolved. Germline CDR1 is MDHEN and CDR2 is SYDVKM. This CDR3 is 14 amino acids long. CDR3 loop: CAVTPAGYSYEQYF. The DNA for the CDR3 is TGTGCAGTGACCCCCGCTGGCTACTCCTACGAGCAGTACTTC.

Worth noting for this clonotype: A much larger clonotype is one base distant, so this may be a read error. The rearrangement uses TRBV6-1 and TRBJ2-7; D gene ambiguous. The CDR3 sequence is 13 residues long. With 5 bases removed from V and 2 bases from J, the gap between germline ends came to 10 bases. CDR1 and CDR2 from the germline V gene are MNHNS and SASEGT. In DNA, the CDR3 is TGTGCCAGCAGTACCTGGGTAACCTACGAGCAGTACTTC. Amino acid sequence: CASSTWVTYEQYF.

This clonotype has only a few counts. The chain combines TRBV11-2 with TRBJ2-2; D gene uncertain. From germline, CDR1 is SGHAT and CDR2 FQNNGV. The ends were cut back, 1 base at V and 0 bases at J, with 9 bases in the middle. The CDR3 spans 16 residues. The CDR3, as DNA: TGTGCCAGCAGCTTAGTACCTACCCCGAACACCGGGGAGCTGTTTTTT. Translation: CASSLVPTPNTGELFF.

This clonotype was recorded at least ten times. The V gene is TRBV11-3, the J gene TRBJ2-3; either TRBD1 or TRBD2 may fit D (5 bases each). Germline CDR1 and CDR2: SGHNT and YENEEA. The ends were cut back, 4 bases at V and 4 bases at J, with 18 bases in the middle. The CDR3 runs 16 residues. CDR3 DNA: TGTGCCAGCAGCTCACCGTTCCGGGACCCCCCAGATACGCAGTATTTT. This codes for CASSSPFRDPPDTQYF.

This clonotype was recorded at least ten times. This chain joins TRBV7-2 and TRBJ2-3; 8 positions match TRBD1. The junction had 2 bases not matched to a gene; V was cut back by 3 bases and J by 3 bases. The CDR3 runs to 14 residues. Germline V gene lookup returns CDR1 SGHTA and CDR2 FQGNSA. The CDR3 sequence is CASSFRGPTDTQYF. The CDR3 bases are TGTGCCAGCAGCTTCAGGGGGCCAACAGATACGCAGTATTTT.

This clonotype was detected many times. V is TRBV3-1 and J is TRBJ1-1; 11 positions agree with TRBD1. The germline gives CDR1 LGHDT, CDR2 YNNKEL (reference sequence). The V gene end was trimmed by 1 base and the J gene end by 2 bases; junction bases not matched to a gene: 3. The CDR3 sequence is 16 residues long. For the CDR3, the DNA is TGTGCCAGCAGCCAAGGGACAGGGGGCTTTAACACTGAAGCTTTCTTT. Its translation is CASSQGTGGFNTEAFF.

The gene calls are TRBV2 and TRBJ1-1; D may be TRBD1 (5 bases). Germline loops: CDR1 SNHLY, CDR2 FYNNEI. CDR3 size: 15 residues. V lost 6 bases and J lost 0, with 14 bases in between. CDR3 nucleotides: TGTGCCAGCAGGACAGCCCAGGTCATGAACACTGAAGCTTTCTTT. This encodes CASRTAQVMNTEAFF.

Of note for this clonotype: No conserved phenylalanine or tryptophan is present at the end of the CDR3, so a read error is the likely explanation. The chain joins TRBV10-3 to TRBJ2-7; 8 bases match TRBD1. The germline gives CDR1 ENHRY, CDR2 SYGVKD. This CDR3 region has 15 residues. V gave up 0 bases and J gave up 5 bases; unmatched junction bases: 6. CDR3 DNA: TGTGCCATCAGTGAGTCGGGGACAGGTACCCACGAGCAGTACCTC. Encoded protein: CAISESGTGTHEQYL.